The 18 T cell receptor beta chains below were found in one sample sequenced in a study of identical twins. In TCRdb, the 5' RACE reads were re-called with MiXCR into one record per CDR3 protein. The data show about 570,000 distinct CDR3 sequences, 9.5% to 10% seen once. Another study also made use of these data, one on yellow fever vaccine responses in identical twins.

Sequencing was done on a sample of PBMCs. The receptor set was obtained from a woman between 18 and 29 years old in good health.

As regards this clonotype: A junction end diverges from the germline sequence, so it may reflect a read error. The rearrangement links TRBV20-1 to TRBJ2-4; 12 nucleotides line up with TRBD1. This CDR3 has 14 residues. Per the germline V gene, CDR1 is DFQATT and CDR2 is SNEGSKA (reference sequence). CDR3 protein: CSAGDRGLKNIKYF. The CDR3 coding sequence is TGCAGTGCCGGGGACAGGGGGCTTAAAAACATTAAGTACTTC.

This clonotype was observed many times. This rearrangement joins TRBV5-1 to TRBJ2-1; 10 bases fit TRBD2. This CDR3 is 15 amino acids long. The germline CDR1 and CDR2 sequences are SGHRS and YFSETQ. V lost 0 bases to trimming and J lost 7 bases; unmatched junction nucleotides: 4. CDR3 DNA: TGCGCCAGCAGCTTGGATAGCGGGAGGCGAAATGAGCAGTTCTTC. Protein product: CASSLDSGRRNEQFF.

V is TRBV28 and J is TRBJ1-1; D may be TRBD1 (6 bases). This CDR3 is built from 16 residues. V was clipped by 5 bases and J by 0 bases, with 16 bases between them. The germline gives CDR1 MDHEN, CDR2 SYDVKM. CDR3 nucleotides: TGTGCCAGCAGTACACCAACAGGGTACATGAACACTGAAGCTTTCTTT. This codes for CASSTPTGYMNTEAFF.

The rearrangement joins TRBV11-2 to TRBJ2-3, with 12 positions matching TRBD2. This CDR3 is built from 17 residues. CDR1 is SGHAT and CDR2 is FQNNGV in the germline V gene. V gave up 5 bases and J gave up 0 bases; unmatched junction bases: 6. CDR3 DNA sequence: TGTGCCAGCAGCCACGAGACTAGCGGGGGTAGCACAGATACGCAGTATTTT. It is translated as CASSHETSGGSTDTQYF.

The V call is TRBV4-2, the J call TRBJ2-3; tentative D call: TRBD2 (7 bases). Trimming removed 0 bases at V and 7 bases at J, with 20 bases between. Germline lookup yields CDR1 LGHNA and CDR2 YNFKEQ. This CDR3 has 17 residues. The CDR3 sequence: CASSQDVAGALLNTQYF. DNA of the CDR3: TGTGCCAGCAGCCAAGATGTCGCGGGGGCCCTCCTAAATACGCAGTATTTT.

The table lists this clonotype with a few counts. The chain couples TRBV20-1 to TRBJ2-1, with a weak D call TRBD2 (5 bases). CDR1 and CDR2 (germline): DFQATT, SNEGSKA (reference sequence). Trimming removed 8 bases at V and 5 bases at J, with 19 bases between. This CDR3 is 14 amino acids long. The CDR3 coding sequence is TGCAGTCCTCTCGATGGGAGTCTGAACAATGAGCAGTTCTTC. The encoded protein is CSPLDGSLNNEQFF.

The V and J genes are TRBV20-1 and TRBJ2-1; tentatively, D is TRBD2 (6 bases). Germline V gives CDR1 DFQATT, CDR2 SNEGSKA (reference sequence). The CDR3 covers 14 residues. V was cut by 4 bases and J by 4 bases, with 14 bases left in between. This CDR3 reads CSANSGDPYNEQFF. CDR3 DNA sequence: TGCAGTGCTAACTCGGGGGACCCTTACAATGAGCAGTTCTTC.

The CDR3: CASSLGRGGVGTEAFF. The DNA of the CDR3 is TGTGCCAGCAGCTTAGGCCGCGGGGGCGTAGGGACTGAAGCTTTCTTT. The chain employs TRBV13 and TRBJ1-1; tentatively, D is TRBD1 (6 bases). The CDR3 covers 16 residues. Germline lookup yields CDR1 PRHDT and CDR2 FYEKMQ (reference sequence). The V end was cut by 0 bases, the J end by 5 bases, with 16 bases between.

This clonotype has a handful of counts. This chain connects TRBV9 to TRBJ2-5; D is perhaps TRBD2 (6 bases). Germline V gene lookup returns CDR1 SGDLS and CDR2 YYNGEE. Between the trimmed V and J ends, which lost 3 bases and 5 bases, there was a span of 14 bases. The CDR3 runs 14 residues. The CDR3 sequence: CASSETSWVETQYF. Written as DNA, the CDR3 is TGTGCCAGCAGCGAGACTAGTTGGGTCGAGACCCAGTACTTC.

This clonotype occurred many times. The chain has TRBV11-2 and TRBJ2-1, with 13 bases aligning to TRBD2. With 5 bases clipped from V and 4 bases from J, the junction kept 11 bases outside the gene matches. This CDR3 region has 18 residues. CDR1 and CDR2 (germline): SGHAT, FQNNGV. The CDR3 DNA reads TGTGCCAGCAGCCGGGGGTCACTAGCGGGAGGGATATACAATGAGCAGTTCTTC. Amino acid sequence: CASSRGSLAGGIYNEQFF.

The V call is TRBV28, the J call TRBJ2-3; D possibly corresponds to TRBD2 (6 bases). Germline CDR1 MDHEN, CDR2 SYDVKM. The CDR3 runs 15 residues. Trimming removed 6 bases from V and 0 bases from J, with 13 bases in between. The CDR3 nucleotides are TGTGCCAGCAGATGGGGGGTCTTTAGCACAGATACGCAGTATTTT. Translating gives CASRWGVFSTDTQYF.

This clonotype was counted a few times. The rearrangement joins TRBV29-1 to TRBJ2-7, with 10 positions matching TRBD2. In germline, CDR1 is SQVTM, CDR2 ANQGSEA. Trimming took 2 bases from V and 4 from J; bases not matched to a gene: 11. The CDR3 is 16 residues long. The CDR3 coding sequence is TGCAGCGTTGAATCCGTACTAGCGGGAACAGGATACGAGCAGTACTTC. Translating gives CSVESVLAGTGYEQYF.

There are many counts of this clonotype. This chain links TRBV7-9 with TRBJ2-1, with 10 bases that match TRBD2. Unmatched junction bases numbered 4, after V lost 3 bases and J lost 5 bases. The CDR3 runs 15 residues. The germline gives CDR1 SEHNR, CDR2 FQNEAQ (reference sequence). The CDR3 reads CASSFILAGNNEQFF. Written as DNA, the CDR3 is TGTGCCAGCAGCTTTATACTAGCGGGAAACAATGAGCAGTTCTTC.

At least ten counts were recorded for this clonotype. The chain is built from TRBV10-3 and TRBJ2-3, with D maybe TRBD1 (6 bases). The germline V and J ends were trimmed by 4 bases and 3 bases, with 11 bases remaining between them. Germline-derived CDR1 and CDR2 are ENHRY and SYGVKD. The CDR3 loop spans 14 amino acids. DNA of the CDR3: TGTGCCATCAGTGGCAACAGGGATACAGATACGCAGTATTTT. Encoded protein: CAISGNRDTDTQYF.

This clonotype was counted ten times or more. The chain recombines TRBV7-2 with TRBJ2-4; no definite D call. CDR1 is SGHTA and CDR2 is FQGNSA in the germline V gene. The V gene lost 1 base and the J gene lost 10 bases, with 11 bases spanning the gap. The CDR3 is 13 amino acids. As DNA, the CDR3 is TGTGCCAGCAGCTTAGGGGTTCCACCTATTCAGTACTTC. Translation gives CASSLGVPPIQYF.

In this sample, this clonotype turned up a few times. The V call is TRBV18, the J call TRBJ2-1; 9 nucleotides line up with TRBD1. This CDR3 comprises 17 residues. With V trimmed by 3 bases and J by 7 bases, 13 bases remained unmatched. Germline V gene lookup returns CDR1 KGHSH and CDR2 LQKENI. The CDR3 DNA reads as TGTGCCAGCTCACCGAAACAGGGGGCGTCGCACATAAATGAGCAGTTCTTC. Translation gives CASSPKQGASHINEQFF.

The CDR3 coding sequence is TGTGCCAGCAGCTTTCAAACAGGGGTACCGAACAATGAGCAGTTCTTC. This encodes CASSFQTGVPNNEQFF. V gene TRBV5-4 combines with J gene TRBJ2-1, with 7 bases aligning to TRBD1. Germline V lookup: CDR1 SGHNT, CDR2 YYREEE (reference sequence). The junction had 10 bases not matched to a gene; V was cut back by 2 bases and J by 5 bases. The CDR3 consists of 16 residues.

This clonotype was seen only a few times. The rearrangement uses TRBV4-1 and TRBJ2-3; TRBD1 agrees at 11 bases. This CDR3 is 17 amino acids long. V lost 2 bases, J lost 5 bases, and 9 bases stayed unmatched. CDR1 MGHRA and CDR2 YSYEKL come from the germline V gene. The DNA for the CDR3 is TGCGCCAGCAGCCAACGCCCGGGACAGGGGGACAGAGATACGCAGTATTTT. Protein sequence: CASSQRPGQGDRDTQYF.